The present TCR beta chain was sequenced within a study of blood T cell repertoires in COVID-19. Study in general: PBMCs, B-cell-depleted T cells, or T cells provided the cDNA or gDNA that made up the material.

The protocol was immunoSEQ multiplex PCR, while the TCRdb copy is restricted to in-frame clones and leaves out a portion. The sample includes about 89,000 clones, around 88% seen only once; the top ten take about 0.51%. Germline V lookup: CDR1 SGHDN, CDR2 FVKESK. This CDR3 is 14 amino acids long. V lost 0 bases to trimming and J lost 5 bases, with 10 bases between them. This chain links TRBV14 with TRBJ2-5; maybe TRBD2 (6 bases). Specimen: peripheral blood. The clonotype originates from a man aged 55 to 69 with acute or convalescent COVID-19. CDR3 amino acids: CASSQDPGVETQYF. The DNA for the CDR3 is TGTGCCAGCAGCCAAGATCCGGGGGTGGAGACCCAGTACTTC.